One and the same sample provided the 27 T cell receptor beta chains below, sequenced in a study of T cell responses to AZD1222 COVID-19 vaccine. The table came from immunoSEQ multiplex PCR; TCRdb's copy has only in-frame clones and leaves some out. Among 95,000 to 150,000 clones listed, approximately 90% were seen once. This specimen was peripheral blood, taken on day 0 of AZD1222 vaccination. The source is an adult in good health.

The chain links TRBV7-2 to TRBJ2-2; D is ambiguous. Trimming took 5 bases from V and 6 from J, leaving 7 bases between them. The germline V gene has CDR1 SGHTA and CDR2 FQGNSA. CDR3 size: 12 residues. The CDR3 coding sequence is TGTGCCAGCAGCCCGTATGCCGGGGAGCTGTTTTTT. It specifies CASSPYAGELFF.

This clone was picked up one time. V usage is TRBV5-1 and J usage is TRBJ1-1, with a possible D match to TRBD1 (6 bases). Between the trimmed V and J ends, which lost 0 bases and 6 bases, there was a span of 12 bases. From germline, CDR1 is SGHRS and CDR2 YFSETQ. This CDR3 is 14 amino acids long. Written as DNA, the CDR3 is TGCGCCAGCAGCTTGGTAGGGGGTCTAGCTGAAGCTTTCTTT. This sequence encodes CASSLVGGLAEAFF.

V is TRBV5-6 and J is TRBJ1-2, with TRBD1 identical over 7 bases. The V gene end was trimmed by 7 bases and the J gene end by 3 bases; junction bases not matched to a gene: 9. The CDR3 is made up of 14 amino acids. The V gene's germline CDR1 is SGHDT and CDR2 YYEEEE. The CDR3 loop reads CASYGAGGDYGYTF. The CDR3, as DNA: TGTGCCAGCTACGGCGCAGGGGGGGACTATGGCTACACCTTC.

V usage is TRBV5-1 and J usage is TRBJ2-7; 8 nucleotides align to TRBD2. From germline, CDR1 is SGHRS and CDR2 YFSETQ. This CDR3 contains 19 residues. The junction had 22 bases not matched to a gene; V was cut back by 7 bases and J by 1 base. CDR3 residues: CASPEGASGGRRPSYEQYF. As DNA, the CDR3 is TGCGCCAGCCCCGAAGGTGCTTCGGGGGGGCGGCGGCCTTCCTACGAGCAGTACTTC.

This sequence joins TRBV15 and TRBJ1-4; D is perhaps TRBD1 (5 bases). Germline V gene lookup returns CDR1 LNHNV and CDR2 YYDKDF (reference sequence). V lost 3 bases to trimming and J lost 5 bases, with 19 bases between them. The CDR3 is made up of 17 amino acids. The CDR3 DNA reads TGTGCCACCAGCAGGGTCGGGGAGGGGATTAAGAATGAAAAACTGTTTTTT. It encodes CATSRVGEGIKNEKLFF.

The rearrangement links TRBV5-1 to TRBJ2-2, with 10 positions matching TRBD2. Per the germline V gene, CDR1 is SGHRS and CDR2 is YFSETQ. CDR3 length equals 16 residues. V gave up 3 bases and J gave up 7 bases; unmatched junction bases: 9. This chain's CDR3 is CASSSRAGGQVGELFF. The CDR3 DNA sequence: TGCGCCAGCAGCTCCCGAGCGGGAGGGCAGGTCGGGGAGCTGTTTTTT.

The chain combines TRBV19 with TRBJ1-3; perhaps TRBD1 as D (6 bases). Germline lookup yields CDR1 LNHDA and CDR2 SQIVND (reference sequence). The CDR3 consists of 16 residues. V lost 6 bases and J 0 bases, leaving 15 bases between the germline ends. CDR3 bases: TGTGCCAGTAGCCCCTCAGGGGCAAGCTCTGGAAACACCATATATTTT. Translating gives CASSPSGASSGNTIYF.

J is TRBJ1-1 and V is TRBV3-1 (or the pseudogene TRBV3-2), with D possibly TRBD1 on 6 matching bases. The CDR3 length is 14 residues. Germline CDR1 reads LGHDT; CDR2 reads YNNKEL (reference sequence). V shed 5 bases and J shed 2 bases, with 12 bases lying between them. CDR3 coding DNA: TGTGCCAGCAGCGCCACGGACAGAAACACTGAAGCTTTCTTT. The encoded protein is CASSATDRNTEAFF.

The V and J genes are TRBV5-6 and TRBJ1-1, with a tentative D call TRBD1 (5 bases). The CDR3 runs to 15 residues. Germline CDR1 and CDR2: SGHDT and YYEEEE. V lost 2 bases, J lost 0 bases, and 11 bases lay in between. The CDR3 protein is CASSLRWDLNTEAFF. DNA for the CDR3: TGTGCCAGCAGCTTAAGGTGGGACTTGAACACTGAAGCTTTCTTT.

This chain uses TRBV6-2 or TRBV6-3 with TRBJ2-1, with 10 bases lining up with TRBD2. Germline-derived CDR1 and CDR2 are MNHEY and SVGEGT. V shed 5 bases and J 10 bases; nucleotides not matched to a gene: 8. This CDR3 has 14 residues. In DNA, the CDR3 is TGTGCCAGCAGTACTAGCGGGATCGCGGGGGAGCAGTTCTTC. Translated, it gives CASSTSGIAGEQFF.

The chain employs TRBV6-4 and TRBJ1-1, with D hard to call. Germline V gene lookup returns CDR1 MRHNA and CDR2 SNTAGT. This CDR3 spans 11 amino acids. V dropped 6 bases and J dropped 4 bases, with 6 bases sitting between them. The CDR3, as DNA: TGTGCCAGCAGGGTGGGCACTGAAGCTTTCTTT. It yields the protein CASRVGTEAFF.

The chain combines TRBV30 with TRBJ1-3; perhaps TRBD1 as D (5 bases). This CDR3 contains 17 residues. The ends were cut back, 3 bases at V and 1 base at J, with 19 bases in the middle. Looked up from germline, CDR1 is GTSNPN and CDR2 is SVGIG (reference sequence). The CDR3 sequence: CAWRAGTAQLSGNTIYF. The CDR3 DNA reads TGTGCCTGGAGGGCTGGGACCGCTCAACTTTCTGGAAACACCATATATTTT.

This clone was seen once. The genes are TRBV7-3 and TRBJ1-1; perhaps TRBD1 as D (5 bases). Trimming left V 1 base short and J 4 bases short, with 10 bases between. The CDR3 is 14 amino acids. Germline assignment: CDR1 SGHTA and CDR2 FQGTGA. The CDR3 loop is CASSLKGRVTEAFF. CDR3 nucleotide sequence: TGTGCCAGCAGCTTAAAGGGGCGGGTCACTGAAGCTTTCTTT. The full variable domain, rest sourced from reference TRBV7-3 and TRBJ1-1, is GAGVSQTPSNKVTEKGKYVELRCDPISGHTALYWYRQSLGQGPEFLIYFQGTGAADDSGLPNDRFFAVRPEGSVSTLKIQRTERGDSAVYLCASSLKGRVTEAFFGQGTRLTVV.

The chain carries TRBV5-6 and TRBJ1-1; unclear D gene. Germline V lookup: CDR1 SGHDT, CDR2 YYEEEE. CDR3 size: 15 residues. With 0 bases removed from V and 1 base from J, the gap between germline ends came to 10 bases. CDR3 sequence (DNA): TGTGCCAGCAGCTTGGCCGGGGATCCGAACACTGAAGCTTTCTTT. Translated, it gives CASSLAGDPNTEAFF.

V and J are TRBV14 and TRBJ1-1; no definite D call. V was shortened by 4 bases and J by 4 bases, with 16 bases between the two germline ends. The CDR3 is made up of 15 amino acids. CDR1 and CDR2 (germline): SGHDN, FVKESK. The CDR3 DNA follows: TGTGCCAGCAGCCTCGGAGGCAGTCGGAGCACTGAAGCTTTCTTT. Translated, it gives CASSLGGSRSTEAFF. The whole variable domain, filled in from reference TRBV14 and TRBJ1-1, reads EAGVTQFPSHSVIEKGQTVTLRCDPISGHDNLYWYRRVMGKEIKFLLHFVKESKQDESGMPNNRFLAERTGGTYSTLKVQPAELEDSGVYFCASSLGGSRSTEAFFGQGTRLTVV.

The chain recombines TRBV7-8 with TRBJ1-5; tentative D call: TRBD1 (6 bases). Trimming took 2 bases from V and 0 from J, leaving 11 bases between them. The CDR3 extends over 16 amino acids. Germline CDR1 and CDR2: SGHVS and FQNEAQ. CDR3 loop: CASSLNGQYSNQPQHF. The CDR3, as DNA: TGTGCCAGCAGCTTAAACGGACAGTATAGCAATCAGCCCCAGCATTTT. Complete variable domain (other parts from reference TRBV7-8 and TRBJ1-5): GAGVSQSPRYKVAKRGQDVALRCDPISGHVSLFWYQQALGQGPEFLTYFQNEAQLDKSGLPSDRFFAERPEGSVSTLKIQRTQQEDSAVYLCASSLNGQYSNQPQHFGDGTRLSIL.

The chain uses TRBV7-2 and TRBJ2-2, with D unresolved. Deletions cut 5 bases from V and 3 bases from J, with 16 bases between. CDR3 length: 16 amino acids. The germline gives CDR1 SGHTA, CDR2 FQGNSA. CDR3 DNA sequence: TGTGCCAGCAGCCCCAGCTCGGGTGGGGACACCGGGGAGCTGTTTTTT. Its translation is CASSPSSGGDTGELFF. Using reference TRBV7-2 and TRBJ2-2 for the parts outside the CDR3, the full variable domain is GAGVSQSPSNKVTEKGKDVELRCDPISGHTALYWYRQSLGQGLEFLIYFQGNSAPDKSGLPSDRFSAERTGGSVSTLTIQRTQQEDSAVYLCASSPSSGGDTGELFFGEGSRLTVL.

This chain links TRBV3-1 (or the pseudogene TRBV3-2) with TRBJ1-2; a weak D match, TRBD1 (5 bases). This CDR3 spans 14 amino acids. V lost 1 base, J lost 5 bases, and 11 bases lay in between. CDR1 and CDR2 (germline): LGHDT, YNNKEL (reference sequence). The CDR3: CASSQAADRYGYTF. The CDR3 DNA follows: TGTGCCAGCAGCCAAGCCGCCGACAGATATGGCTACACCTTC.

The DNA of the CDR3 is TGCAGCGCTCGGGGGGGGTGGAATCAGCCCCAGCATTTT. This translates into CSARGGWNQPQHF. The J gene is TRBJ1-5, the V gene TRBV29-1, with D maybe TRBD1 (5 bases). Trimming took off 7 bases at V and 4 bases at J, with 14 bases between the two ends. The germline gives CDR1 SQVTM, CDR2 ANQGSEA. This CDR3 has 13 amino acids.

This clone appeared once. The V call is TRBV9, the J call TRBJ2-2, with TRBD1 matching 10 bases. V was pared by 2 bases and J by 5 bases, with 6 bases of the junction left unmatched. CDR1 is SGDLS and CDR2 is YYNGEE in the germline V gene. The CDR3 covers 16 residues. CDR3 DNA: TGTGCCAGCAGCGTTTCCCCGGGACAGGGGACCGGGGAGCTGTTTTTT. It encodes CASSVSPGQGTGELFF.

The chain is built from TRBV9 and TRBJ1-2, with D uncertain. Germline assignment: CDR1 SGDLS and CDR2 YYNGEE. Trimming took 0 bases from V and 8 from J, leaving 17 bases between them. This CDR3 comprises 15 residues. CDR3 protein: CASSVDSHKTGGYTF. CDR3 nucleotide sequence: TGTGCCAGCAGCGTAGATAGTCACAAGACGGGGGGCTACACCTTC.

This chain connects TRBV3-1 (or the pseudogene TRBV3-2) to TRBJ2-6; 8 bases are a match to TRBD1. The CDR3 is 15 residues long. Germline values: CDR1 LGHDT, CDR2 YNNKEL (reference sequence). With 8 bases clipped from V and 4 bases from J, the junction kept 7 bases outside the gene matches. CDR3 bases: TGTGCCAGCGCAAACAGGGGGACCGGGGCCAACGTCCTGACTTTC. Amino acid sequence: CASANRGTGANVLTF.

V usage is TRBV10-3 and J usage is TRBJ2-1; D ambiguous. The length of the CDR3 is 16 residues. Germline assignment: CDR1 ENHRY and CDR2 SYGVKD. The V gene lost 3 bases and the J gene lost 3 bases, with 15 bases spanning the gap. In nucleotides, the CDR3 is TGTGCCATCAGTGACCCAAGGCTTGCGCGCTACAATGAGCAGTTCTTC. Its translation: CAISDPRLARYNEQFF.

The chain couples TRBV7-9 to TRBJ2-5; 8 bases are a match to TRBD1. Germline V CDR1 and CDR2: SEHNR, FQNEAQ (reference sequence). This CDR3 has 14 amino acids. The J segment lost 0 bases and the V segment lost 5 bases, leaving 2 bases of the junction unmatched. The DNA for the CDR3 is TGTGCCAGCAGCCAGGGGGCGTACCAAGAGACCCAGTACTTC. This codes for CASSQGAYQETQYF.

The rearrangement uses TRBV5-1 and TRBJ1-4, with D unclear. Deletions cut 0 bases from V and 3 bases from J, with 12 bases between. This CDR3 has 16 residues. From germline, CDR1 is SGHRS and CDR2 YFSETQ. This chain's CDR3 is CASSLEGLEANEKLFF. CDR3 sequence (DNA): TGCGCCAGCAGCTTGGAAGGGTTGGAAGCTAATGAAAAACTGTTTTTT.

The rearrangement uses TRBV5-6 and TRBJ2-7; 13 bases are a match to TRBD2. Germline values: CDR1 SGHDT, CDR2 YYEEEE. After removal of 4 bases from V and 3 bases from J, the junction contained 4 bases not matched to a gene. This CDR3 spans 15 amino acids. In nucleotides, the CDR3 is TGTGCCAGCAGCCAAACTAGCGGGAGGGGCTACGAGCAGTACTTC. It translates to CASSQTSGRGYEQYF.

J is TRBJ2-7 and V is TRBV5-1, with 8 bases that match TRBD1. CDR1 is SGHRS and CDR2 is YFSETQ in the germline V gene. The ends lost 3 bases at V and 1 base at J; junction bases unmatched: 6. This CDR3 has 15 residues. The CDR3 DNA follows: TGCGCCAGCAGCTGGACAGGGAATGGGTCCTACGAGCAGTACTTC. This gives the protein CASSWTGNGSYEQYF.